Shown below are 18 T cell receptor beta chains from a single sample sequenced in a study of graft-versus-host responses after intestinal transplantation. Lymphocytes from graft epithelium and lamina propria were isolated. Using immunoSEQ multiplex PCR, the repertoire was profiled, and TCRdb retains in-frame clones only, with some absent. The sample has several thousand clones, roughly 85% seen once; the top ten hold about 10%. Sequenced here: ileum tissue, sampled approximately 120 days after transplant. The receptor source for this set is a human patient who received an intestinal transplant, so some T cells may come from the graft donor.

The CDR3 protein is CASSKSGGRTNYNSPLHF. CDR3 nucleotides: TGTGCCAGCAGCAAATCGGGGGGCAGAACTAACTATAATTCACCCCTCCACTTT. The chain joins TRBV21-1 to TRBJ1-6. TRBV21-1 is assigned pseudogene status. The CDR3 is 18 residues long.

V gene TRBV5-5 combines with J gene TRBJ2-7; TRBD2 matches at 9 bases. The V gene end was trimmed by 4 bases and the J gene end by 4 bases; junction bases not matched to a gene: 3. CDR1 is SGHKS, CDR2 YYEKEE, per germline (reference sequence). This CDR3 has 13 amino acids. The CDR3 DNA reads as TGTGCCAGCAGCCGGGGACTAGCTTACGAGCAGTACTTC. This gives the protein CASSRGLAYEQYF.

V usage is TRBV10-3 and J usage is TRBJ1-6; D gene uncertain. Germline-derived CDR1 and CDR2 are ENHRY and SYGVKD. Trimming removed 3 bases at V and 5 bases at J, with 8 bases between. The CDR3 length is 14 residues. The CDR3 sequence: CAISETPNNSPLHF. CDR3 nucleotides: TGTGCCATCAGTGAAACACCAAATAATTCACCCCTCCACTTT.

The chain combines TRBV7-9 with TRBJ2-1, with 12 bases fitting TRBD2. J was trimmed by 10 bases and V by 5 bases; bases with no gene match: 15. CDR3 length: 17 amino acids. In germline, CDR1 is SEHNR, CDR2 FQNEAQ (reference sequence). The CDR3 DNA is TGTGCCAGCAGCCCCCCTACGACTAGCGGGGGCCAAGGGGAGCAGTTCTTC. This sequence encodes CASSPPTTSGGQGEQFF.

The rearrangement joins TRBV30 to TRBJ1-5, with 8 bases that match TRBD1. The CDR3 spans 15 residues. Germline V gene sequence: CDR1 GTSNPN, CDR2 SVGIG (reference sequence). The J segment lost 6 bases and the V segment lost 2 bases, leaving 9 bases of the junction unmatched. DNA of the CDR3: TGTGCCTGGAGTAAAGGGTCAGGGGGCGGTCAGCCCCAGCATTTT. Its protein is CAWSKGSGGGQPQHF.

The rearrangement joins TRBV7-6 to TRBJ1-4; a weak D match, TRBD1 (6 bases). The CDR3 runs to 16 residues. CDR1 and CDR2 from the germline V gene are SGHVS and FNYEAQ. Trimming took 3 bases from V and 8 from J, leaving 19 bases between them. The CDR3 is CASSFDMTGGEEKLFF. The CDR3 DNA sequence: TGTGCCAGCAGCTTTGACATGACAGGCGGGGAAGAAAAACTGTTTTTT. The whole variable domain, remainder taken from reference TRBV7-6 and TRBJ1-4, is GAGVSQSPRYKVTKRGQDVALRCDPISGHVSLYWYRQALGQGPEFLTYFNYEAQQDKSGLPNDRFSAERPEGSISTLTIQRTEQRDSAMYRCASSFDMTGGEEKLFFGSGTQLSVL.

This chain connects TRBV30 to TRBJ1-3, with D possibly TRBD1 on 6 matching bases. Looked up from germline, CDR1 is GTSNPN and CDR2 is SVGIG (reference sequence). This CDR3 has 14 residues. Trimming cost V 3 bases and J 2 bases, with 11 bases left between them. The CDR3 reads CAWRRGGPGNTIYF. The CDR3 region has the DNA TGTGCCTGGAGAAGGGGGGGGCCTGGAAACACCATATATTTT.

This rearrangement joins TRBV12-5 to TRBJ2-2; TRBD1 aligns across 11 bases. V lost 0 bases and J lost 3; bases outside the gene matches: 3. The CDR3 spans 17 residues. CDR1 and CDR2 from the germline V gene are LGHNT and FRNRAP. CDR3 DNA: TGTGCTAGTGGTTTGGTTACGGGACAGGGGGACACCGGGGAGCTGTTTTTT. Protein product: CASGLVTGQGDTGELFF.

The chain couples TRBV10-1 to TRBJ2-1, with D possibly being TRBD2 (5 bases). Germline values: CDR1 WNHNN, CDR2 SYGVQD (reference sequence). V lost 4 bases and J 8 bases, leaving 9 bases between the germline ends. The CDR3 extends over 12 amino acids. CDR3 loop: CASSGPGDEQFF. The CDR3 DNA follows: TGCGCCAGCAGTGGCCCCGGGGATGAGCAGTTCTTC.

This chain connects TRBV6-6 to TRBJ2-1; 7 bases agree with TRBD1. The CDR3 is made up of 16 amino acids. Per germline, CDR1 MNHNY and CDR2 SVGAGI (reference sequence). The V gene end was trimmed by 5 bases and the J gene end by 5 bases; junction bases not matched to a gene: 12. Here the CDR3 DNA reads TGTGCCAGCAGTCTTAACAGGGGAATTGTCCACAATGAGCAGTTCTTC. This gives the protein CASSLNRGIVHNEQFF.

The CDR3 is CASSLGTGNYGYTF. CDR3 sequence (DNA): TGTGCCAGCTCACTCGGGACAGGAAACTATGGCTACACCTTC. The genes are TRBV18 and TRBJ1-2; 8 bases are a match to TRBD1. The junction had 3 bases not matched to a gene; V was cut back by 4 bases and J by 2 bases. This CDR3 has 14 residues. Germline-derived CDR1 and CDR2 are KGHSH and LQKENI.

This clone appeared once. The CDR3 protein is CAWSVLTQNNEQFF. The CDR3 DNA sequence: TGTGCCTGGAGTGTACTAACACAGAATAATGAGCAGTTCTTC. The genes are TRBV30 and TRBJ2-1, with D uncertain. The CDR3 has 14 residues. The ends were cut back, 0 bases at V and 7 bases at J, with 13 bases in the middle. The germline gives CDR1 GTSNPN, CDR2 SVGIG (reference sequence).

The rearrangement uses TRBV7-9 and TRBJ1-2; a weak D match, TRBD1 (5 bases). Looked up from germline, CDR1 is SEHNR and CDR2 is FQNEAQ (reference sequence). The CDR3 contains 13 residues. V was shortened by 5 bases and J by 2 bases, with 9 bases between the two germline ends. Written as DNA, the CDR3 is TGTGCCAGCAGCCTGGACACAAACTATGGCTACACCTTC. The encoded protein is CASSLDTNYGYTF.

The chain joins TRBV5-4 to TRBJ2-5; maybe TRBD2 (6 bases). The V and J ends lost 0 bases and 4 bases respectively, with 10 bases between them. The CDR3 is 14 amino acids. Looked up from germline, CDR1 is SGHNT and CDR2 is YYREEE (reference sequence). The CDR3 region is CASSLDGGGETQYF. The CDR3 nucleotides read TGTGCCAGCAGCTTGGACGGGGGAGGAGAGACCCAGTACTTC.

This clone is large in the sample. The chain couples TRBV5-1 to TRBJ1-4, with TRBD1 matching over 12 bases. Germline CDR1 reads SGHRS; CDR2 reads YFSETQ. J was trimmed by 7 bases and V by 5 bases; bases with no gene match: 9. CDR3 length equals 16 residues. CDR3 DNA sequence: TGCGCCAGCAGGTCGGGACAGGGGGCCGCCGGTGAAAAACTGTTTTTT. Its translation: CASRSGQGAAGEKLFF.

The chain uses TRBV6-1 and TRBJ1-4; a weak D match, TRBD1 (5 bases). Trimming removed 4 bases from V and 3 bases from J, with 9 bases in between. In germline, CDR1 is MNHNS, CDR2 SASEGT. This CDR3 region has 14 residues. The CDR3 region is CASSVLGANEKLFF. CDR3 DNA: TGTGCCAGCAGTGTCTTGGGGGCTAATGAAAAACTGTTTTTT.

J is TRBJ1-2 and V is TRBV6-5; D call uncertain. The V end was cut by 2 bases, the J end by 3 bases, with 10 bases between. Germline CDR1 is MNHEY and CDR2 is SVGAGI. The length of the CDR3 is 14 residues. In DNA, the CDR3 is TGTGCCAGCAGTTACCGCGGACGGGACTATGGCTACACCTTC. Protein product: CASSYRGRDYGYTF.

This clone appeared once. V gene TRBV5-1 combines with J gene TRBJ2-5; 11 positions agree with TRBD1. Gene TRBJ2-7 matches the end of the DNA better, so the J call may be wrong. The length of the CDR3 is 16 residues. Per germline, CDR1 SGHRS and CDR2 YFSETQ. CDR3 bases: TGCGCCAGCAGCTTCCTATCGGGACAGGGGGCCTACGAGCAGTACTTC. This translates into CASSFLSGQGAYEQYF.